The T cell receptor beta chain described here comes from a study of T cell changes during pregnancy in multiple sclerosis. This CDR3 region has 17 residues. Germline V gene sequence: CDR1 SGHRS, CDR2 YFSETQ. The J segment lost 4 bases and the V segment lost 0 bases, leaving 9 bases of the junction unmatched. The method was immunoSEQ multiplex PCR; TCRdb's version includes in-frame clones alone and lacks a portion of them. Of approximately 46,000 clones in the sample, almost 90% were seen once. This TCR derives from a female donor in good health, enrolled as a control in a pregnancy study. The V gene is TRBV5-1, the J gene TRBJ2-3, with TRBD2 matching over 9 bases. This material consisted of peripheral blood, taken after pregnancy. This CDR3 is CASSLEASGKVSDTQYF. The CDR3 DNA is TGCGCCAGCAGCTTGGAGGCTAGCGGGAAGGTATCAGATACGCAGTATTTT.